The subject of this entry is one T cell receptor beta chain. The sample originates from a study of untreated major depressive disorder. Patients had moderate to severe depression. Approximately 30 ml of peripheral blood was collected per donor. CD4+ T cells were isolated from thawed PBMCs by magnetic negative selection. TCRdb keeps only in-frame clones here, not all; method: immunoSEQ multiplex PCR. The sample yields approximately 25,000 clones, roughly nine tenths seen once. The material sequenced was CD4+ T cells from PBMCs. This receptor was identified in a woman in her thirties with major depressive disorder.

The CDR3 loop reads CASSQGVGGTQYF. In DNA form, the CDR3 reads TGTGCCAGCAGCCAGGGAGTAGGTGGGACCCAGTACTTC. This rearrangement joins TRBV11-3 to TRBJ2-5; D tentatively reads TRBD1 or TRBD2 (5 bases each). The germline V and J ends were trimmed by 5 bases and 7 bases, with 14 bases remaining between them. Germline V gives CDR1 SGHNT, CDR2 YENEEA. This CDR3 is built from 13 residues.